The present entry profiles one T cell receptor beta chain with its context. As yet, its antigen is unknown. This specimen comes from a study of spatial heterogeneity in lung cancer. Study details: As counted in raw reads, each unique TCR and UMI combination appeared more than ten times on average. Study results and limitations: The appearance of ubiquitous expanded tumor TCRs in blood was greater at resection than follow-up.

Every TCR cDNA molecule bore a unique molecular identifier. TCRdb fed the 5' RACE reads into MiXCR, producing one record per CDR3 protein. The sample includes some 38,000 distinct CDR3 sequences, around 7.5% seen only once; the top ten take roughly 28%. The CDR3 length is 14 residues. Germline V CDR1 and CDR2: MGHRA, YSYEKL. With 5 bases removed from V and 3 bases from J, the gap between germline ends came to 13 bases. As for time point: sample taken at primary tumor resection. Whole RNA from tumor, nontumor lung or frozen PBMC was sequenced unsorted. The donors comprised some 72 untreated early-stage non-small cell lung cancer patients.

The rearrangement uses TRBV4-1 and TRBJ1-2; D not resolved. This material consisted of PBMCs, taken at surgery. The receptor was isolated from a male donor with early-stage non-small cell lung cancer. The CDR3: CASSESWGYYGYTF. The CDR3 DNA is TGCGCCAGCAGCGAAAGCTGGGGTTACTATGGCTACACCTTC.